The T cell receptor (beta chain) under discussion was sequenced for a study of blood T cell repertoires in COVID-19 (dated by TCRdb to the early 2020s). Regarding the complete study: Samples from collaborators originated in the United States, Italy and Spain and spanned both the acute and convalescent phases of COVID-19. The material from the prospective study consisted of cDNA or gDNA derived from T cells, B-cell-depleted T cells, or PBMCs. Subjects who had been exposed to COVID-19, were actively infected with it, or had recovered from it provided the deeply sampled blood TCRbeta repertoires that made up the dataset. The repertoires were released in a freely available public database intended as a resource for research on the immune response to SARS-CoV-2. Samples came from the ongoing ImmuneRACE study (first 160 participants) plus 1,254 subjects from 6 global collaborators. Nearly every sample came with metadata listing a de-identified subject ID, COVID-19 status, age in years and sex. Where HLA class I and class II types were available, the types were taken from metadata supplied by the sample provider, not from assay-based typing.

The junction carries 11 bases between V and J, which are trimmed by 4 bases and 8 bases respectively. For CDR1 and CDR2, the germline V gene lists MDHEN and SYDVKM. Including the terminal cysteine and phenylalanine, the CDR3 comprises 12 residues. Kept here is only the CDR3 DNA, which spans 36 bases and is read in frame from base 1. The immunoSEQ Assay, a bias-controlled multiplex PCR, was used to amplify TCRbeta CDR3 regions from genomic DNA. The study's processing was this. The number of nucleated cells in each sample was estimated by amplification of reference gene primers within the assay. Sequence reads were collapsed and filtered to measure the absolute abundance of every unique TCRbeta CDR3 rearrangement. Productive Simpson clonality was computed per sample as the square root of Simpson's diversity index over productive rearrangements. This is the immuneACCESS table as TCRdb keeps it, with only in-frame sequences that have V and J called. A part of the clones is gone; compared with another copy, unresolved V genes explain less than half, and the rest is unexplained. V, J and clone size reflect that table, while D and trimming were determined from the DNA. The sample contains approximately 180,000 clones, approximately 87% of them found a single time. The ten largest make up about an eighth of the sample.

The paper's findings and limits, for the study overall: How much clinical and demographic metadata was included differed by source and by participant, and the metadata was provided uncurated.

Details on this clone: The antigen it binds to is not known. Base qualities are missing; no much larger clone stands one base away.

One collaborating source in Seattle enrolled patients while the patients were actively infected and followed the patients over time throughout the course of disease. Whole blood was collected in K2EDTA tubes by collaborating institutions according to the institutions' own protocols. Collaborator samples were shipped for TCRbeta analysis as frozen whole blood, isolated PBMCs, or DNA extracted from either sample type. Here the chain combines TRBV28 and TRBJ1-2; the D gene is perhaps TRBD1, from 5 matching bases. The clonotype was recovered from a woman aged 70 to 79 with COVID-19, enrolled during active disease. The sequenced material came from peripheral blood. The DNA is TGTGCCAGCAGTTCCCCGGGGGTAGGCTACACCTTC. Translated, this gives CASSSPGVGYTF.